This paragraph reports one T cell receptor beta chain. This sample was included in a study of blood T cell repertoires in COVID-19. Libraries were prepared by immunoSEQ multiplex PCR; TCRdb keeps only in-frame clonotypes and omits some of them. The table lists about 170,000 clones, 92% of them singletons. CDR1 is SGHNT and CDR2 is YYREEE in the germline V gene (reference sequence). After removal of 3 bases from V and 6 bases from J, the junction contained 7 bases not matched to a gene. There are 14 residues in the CDR3. The V gene is TRBV5-4, the J gene TRBJ2-7, with 9 bases aligning to TRBD1. This TCR was sampled from a man aged 25-45 years with COVID-19, enrolled during active disease. The sequencing sample was made of peripheral blood. CDR3 DNA: TGTGCCAGCAGCTCCCCGGGACAGGGAGGCGAGCAGTACTTC. Its translation: CASSSPGQGGEQYF.